Shown below are 3 T cell receptor beta chains from a single sample sequenced in a study of cytomegalovirus exposure and HLA in healthy donors. The PCR employed 60 Vbeta primers together with 13 Jbeta primers. Only in-frame clones appear in the TCRdb table, and some are missing; sequencing was by immunoSEQ multiplex PCR. The repertoire includes over 95,000 clones, 65% to 80% of them detected once, and roughly 11% sits in the top ten. Material: PBMCs. The receptors were gathered from a man aged 40-49 years in good health and CMV-seropositive.

The rearrangement uses TRBV7-2 and TRBJ1-3, with unresolved D. The CDR3 consists of 13 residues. The V end lost 2 bases, the J end lost 0 bases, and 2 bases lay between the germline ends. Germline CDR1 is SGHTA and CDR2 is FQGNSA. CDR3 loop: CASSLYSGNTIYF. CDR3 DNA sequence: TGTGCCAGCAGCTTATACTCTGGAAACACCATATATTTT.

The chain combines TRBV18 with TRBJ2-5; a possible D gene is TRBD2 (6 bases). V lost 6 bases to trimming and J lost 5 bases, with 13 bases between them. Germline V gives CDR1 KGHSH, CDR2 LQKENI. CDR3 length equals 13 residues. CDR3 coding DNA: TGTGCCAGCTCTAGCGGTCAAAAGGAGACCCAGTACTTC. It codes for CASSSGQKETQYF.

This rearrangement joins TRBV15 to TRBJ2-3; TRBD2 matches 8 bases. V lost 3 bases, J lost 2 bases, and 7 bases stayed unmatched. Germline V gene lookup returns CDR1 LNHNV and CDR2 YYDKDF (reference sequence). The CDR3 totals 16 residues. For the CDR3, the DNA is TGTGCCACCAGCAGGCGCTTGCGGGGGGACACAGATACGCAGTATTTT. Translation: CATSRRLRGDTDTQYF.